This T cell receptor (beta chain) emerged from a study of blood T cell repertoires in COVID-19. Study-wide background: Acute and convalescent COVID-19 specimens originated in the United States, Italy and Spain.

In the original analysis: Amplification of reference gene primers provided the estimated nucleated cell counts. Produced via immunoSEQ multiplex PCR; TCRdb's table is partial and in-frame only. That table furnishes V, J and clone size, whereas the DNA furnished D and trimming. Here the sample spans 80,000 or so clones, around three quarters being singletons. CDR3 length: 17 residues. The V end was cut by 0 bases, the J end by 1 base, with 13 bases between. From germline, CDR1 is KGHDR and CDR2 SFDVKD. Sequenced sample: peripheral blood. The sequence came from a woman in her 70s with acute or convalescent COVID-19. The rearrangement joins TRBV24-1 to TRBJ2-3, with D possibly matching TRBD1 (6 bases). CDR3 protein: CATSDLPTAGGTDTQYF. The DNA for the CDR3 is TGTGCCACCAGTGATTTGCCGACGGCAGGGGGCACAGATACGCAGTATTTT.